This T cell receptor beta chain emerged from a study of immune evolution from preneoplasia to lung adenocarcinoma listed by TCRdb under 2021. In terms of the full investigation: The study combined immune gene expression, TCR sequencing and multiplex immunofluorescence to profile immune contexture across lung adenocarcinoma precursors and invasive adenocarcinoma. The immune data were integrated with whole exome sequencing and methylation data from the same cohort of nodules. According to the study, around 100 samples were used for TCR sequencing. A total of about 53 patients with pulmonary nodules who underwent surgical resection were included in the overall cohort. The TCR sequencing data were obtained from more than 45 patients. The sample size depended on which specimens were available, not on a prior power calculation. Resected precursor lesions (AAH, AIS, MIA) and invasive adenocarcinomas were each compared against paired morphologically normal lung tissue. POLYSOLVER was used to infer class I HLA alleles from exome data, and LOHHLA was used to detect allele-specific HLA loss.

The patients had resection in Japan or China between 2014 and 2017. Histologic diagnosis of each case was confirmed independently by two lung cancer pathologists on H&E slides. DNA was isolated from FFPE tissue using the AllPrep DNA/RNA FFPE Kit. Trimming removed 4 bases from V and 7 bases from J, leaving 14 bases between the germline ends. The CDR3 runs 13 residues from the cysteine to the phenylalanine. Kept here is only the CDR3 DNA, which spans 39 bases and is read in frame from base 1. Based on the germline V gene, the CDR1 and CDR2 sequences are SGHRS and YFSETQ. Here is what the overall study found, with its caveats: The findings reflected association rather than direct causation, and larger cohorts with long-term follow-up and longitudinal biopsies were considered necessary. Top T cell clone frequencies were highest in normal lung and appeared to decrease progressively from AAH through AIS, MIA and invasive adenocarcinoma. Because all patients came from Japan and China, whether the findings apply to Western populations was uncertain. Clonality was highest in normal lung, while later-stage lesions appeared to have lower clonality but higher T cell density and diversity.

TCR beta CDR3 regions were sequenced from DNA using the immunoSEQ hsTCRbeta Kit. The paper's processing steps were these. TCR sequencing data were analysed with the ImmunoSEQ Analyzer. T cell clonality was defined as 1 minus Pielou's evenness, calculated on productive rearrangements. The inverse Simpson index, applied to productive templates, was used to measure T cell diversity. T cell density was defined as TCR beta template counts normalized to usable DNA, with usable DNA estimated by amplifying and sequencing housekeeping genes. TCR metrics were compared across histologic stages using two-sided Kruskal-Wallis tests. TCRdb mirrors the immuneACCESS table, restricted to in-frame sequences. Some clones are absent from its copies; in checked studies, under half trace to an unresolved V gene, and the reason for the others is unknown. Clone size and the V and J calls come from that table; the DNA yielded D and trimming. For this sample the table gives about 2,200 clones, of which 77% were detected only once. The top ten clones comprise approximately 14% of the sample.

For this clone: This clone's antigen is unknown. Within one base of it there is no much larger clone, and no base qualities were kept.

The material sequenced was FFPE adjacent normal lung tissue. This chain joins TRBV5-1 to TRBJ1-1, with no reliable assignment of the D segment. The sequence was obtained from a person aged 60-79 years with lung adenocarcinoma. For the CDR3, the sequence is CASSPWTDLEAFF. The DNA reads as follows: TGCGCCAGCAGCCCCTGGACGGACCTTGAAGCTTTCTTT.